This T cell receptor (beta chain) was recovered during a study of a mutant IDH1 vaccine in newly diagnosed glioma. Study in general: With temozolomide cycles, or 4-6 weeks after radiotherapy alone, vaccination was started. Most patients had received both radiotherapy and temozolomide, the prior options being radiotherapy, temozolomide, or both. Findings of the study overall: With respect to changes in top peripheral T cell clonotypes, pseudoprogression seemed unrelated.

The table came from immunoSEQ multiplex PCR; TCRdb's copy has only in-frame clones and leaves some out. The table records roughly 30,000 clones, about nine tenths of them present only once. Time point described: week 5, during vaccination. Each dose of the vaccine consisted of 300 ug of mutant IDH1 20-mer peptide, with topical imiquimod. The V gene lost 4 bases and the J gene lost 9 bases, with 16 bases spanning the gap. This CDR3 spans 14 amino acids. Germline lookup yields CDR1 SGHAT and CDR2 FQNNGV. About this clone: What it binds is unknown.

V and J are TRBV11-2 and TRBJ2-1; tentatively, D is TRBD1 (6 bases). The sequenced sample was peripheral blood mononuclear cells (PBMCs), obtained from a glioma patient whose treatment included an IDH1 peptide vaccine. The source of this sequence is a woman aged 40 to 49 with glioma. Some clones in this sample may be carry-over from other donors' samples. CDR3 sequence (DNA): TGTGCCAGCAGCTGGGGGCATATCTCCCCTGAGCAGTTCTTC. Translation: CASSWGHISPEQFF.